These T cell receptor beta chains were read from a single sample in a study of blood T cell repertoires in COVID-19. This table comes from immunoSEQ multiplex PCR, and its TCRdb copy is limited to in-frame clones, with some not included. The sample lists fewer than 200,000 clones; over 80% were seen once. The material sequenced was peripheral blood. The receptors derive from a woman aged 60-75 years with COVID-19, enrolled during active disease. The CDR3 runs from the conserved cysteine through the conserved F or W. D genes are given only for firm matches.

v_call,d_call,j_call,cdr3_aa
TRBV27,.,TRBJ1-2,CASSSTRASRGLDGYTF
TRBV2,.,TRBJ2-1,CASSSNRAPGNEQFF
TRBV19,TRBD1,TRBJ2-3,CASSIGQGAQYF
TRBV10-3,TRBD1,TRBJ1-1,CAIRYRGENTEAFF
TRBV19,.,TRBJ1-5,CASSIRSGNQPQHF
TRBV3-1/TRBV3-2,TRBD1,TRBJ1-6,CASSHSGGQGNSPLHF
TRBV11-2,.,TRBJ1-3,CASSLAPRRNTIYF
TRBV29-1,.,TRBJ2-3,CSVEGDTQYF
TRBV7-9,TRBD1,TRBJ1-2,CASSLARGGGDYGYTF
TRBV6-5,.,TRBJ1-4,CASSYHQGTNEKLFF
TRBV21-1,.,TRBJ1-6,CASSKALHPIEGQGLTLYNSPLHF
TRBV6-5,.,TRBJ1-6,CASNPDSNNSPLHF
TRBV19,TRBD1,TRBJ1-2,CASSTHSPTGGHGYTF
TRBV10-3,.,TRBJ2-5,CAISESRGQETQYF
TRBV5-5,TRBD1,TRBJ1-6,CASSFWATGVDSPLHF
TRBV28,.,TRBJ1-5,CASTLPGHLGGNQPQHF
TRBV3-1/TRBV3-2,TRBD2,TRBJ2-1,CASSQEGLRGLAVGNEQFF
TRBV21-1,.,TRBJ2-7,CASSGTCPGGKREGGEQYF
TRBV4-2,.,TRBJ2-7,CASSQDTVEGGSHEQYF
TRBV4-1,.,TRBJ2-5,CASSQGAPGEVQETQYF
TRBV6-4,TRBD1,TRBJ2-6,CASRGTASGANVLTF
TRBV19,TRBD2,TRBJ2-7,CASRGLAGGEQYF
TRBV5-1,TRBD1,TRBJ2-1,CASSLVLSGGSYNEQFF
TRBV5-1,.,TRBJ2-1,CASSLGRDDRLFF
TRBV5-1,TRBD1,TRBJ2-2,CASSSFLQGWSRTGELFF
TRBV27,TRBD2,TRBJ2-1,CASSAPSGGSYNEQFF
TRBV28,TRBD1,TRBJ1-2,CASSLTGVGYGYTF
TRBV5-1,.,TRBJ1-2,CASSLVSAGVVIYGYTF
TRBV6-2/TRBV6-3,.,TRBJ1-6,CASSYSKRANSPLHF
TRBV14,TRBD2,TRBJ2-1,CASSPARERPHSEQFF
TRBV7-3,.,TRBJ1-2,CASSLSPGAVDGYTF
TRBV6-1,.,TRBJ1-1,CASSEVVDTEAFF
TRBV7-9,.,TRBJ1-2,CASRSVAVGYTF
TRBV30,.,TRBJ2-7,CAWRTGGSYEQYF
TRBV6-5,TRBD1,TRBJ2-7,CASSSRTGHYEQYF
TRBV28,.,TRBJ1-5,CASSLIASGNQPQHF